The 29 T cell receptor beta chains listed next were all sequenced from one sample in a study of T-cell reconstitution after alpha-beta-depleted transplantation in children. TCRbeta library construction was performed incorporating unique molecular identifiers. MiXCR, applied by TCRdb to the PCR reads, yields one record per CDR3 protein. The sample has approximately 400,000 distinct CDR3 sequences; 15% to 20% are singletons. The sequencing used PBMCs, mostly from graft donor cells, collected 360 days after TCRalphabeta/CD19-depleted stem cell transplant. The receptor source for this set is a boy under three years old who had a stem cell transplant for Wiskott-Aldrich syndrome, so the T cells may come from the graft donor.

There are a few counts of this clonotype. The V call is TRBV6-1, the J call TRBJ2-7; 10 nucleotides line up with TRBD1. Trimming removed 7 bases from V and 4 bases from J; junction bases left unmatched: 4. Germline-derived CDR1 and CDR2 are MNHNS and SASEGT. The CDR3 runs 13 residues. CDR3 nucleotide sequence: TGTGCCAGCATGACAGGGGGCAAGTACGAGCAGTACTTC. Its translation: CASMTGGKYEQYF.

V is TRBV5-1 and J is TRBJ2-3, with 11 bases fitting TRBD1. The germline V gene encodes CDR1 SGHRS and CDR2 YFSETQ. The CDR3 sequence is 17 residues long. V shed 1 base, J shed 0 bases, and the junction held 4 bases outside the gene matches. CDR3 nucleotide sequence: TGCGCCAGCAGCTTGCAGGGGACAGGGGGGAGCACAGATACGCAGTATTTT. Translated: CASSLQGTGGSTDTQYF.

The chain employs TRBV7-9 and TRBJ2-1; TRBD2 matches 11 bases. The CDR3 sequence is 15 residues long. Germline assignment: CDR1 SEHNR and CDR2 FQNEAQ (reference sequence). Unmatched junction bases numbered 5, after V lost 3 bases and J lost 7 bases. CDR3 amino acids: CASSFGSGGANEQFF. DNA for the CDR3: TGTGCCAGCAGCTTCGGTAGCGGGGGGGCTAATGAGCAGTTCTTC.

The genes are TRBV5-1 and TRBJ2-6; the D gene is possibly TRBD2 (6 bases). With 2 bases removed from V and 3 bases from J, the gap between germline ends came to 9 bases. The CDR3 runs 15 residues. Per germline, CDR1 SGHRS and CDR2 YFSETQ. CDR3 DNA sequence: TGCGCCAGCAGCTTTTGGGGAGGTGGGGCCAACGTCCTGACTTTC. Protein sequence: CASSFWGGGANVLTF. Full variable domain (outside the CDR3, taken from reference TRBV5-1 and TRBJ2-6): KAGVTQTPRYLIKTRGQQVTLSCSPISGHRSVSWYQQTPGQGLQFLFEYFSETQRNKGNFPGRFSGRQFSNSRSEMNVSTLELGDSALYLCASSFWGGGANVLTFGAGSRLTVL.

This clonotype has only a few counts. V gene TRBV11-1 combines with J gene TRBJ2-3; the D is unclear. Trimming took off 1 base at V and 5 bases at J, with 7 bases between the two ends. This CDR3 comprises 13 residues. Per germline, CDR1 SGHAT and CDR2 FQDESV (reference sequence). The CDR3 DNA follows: TGTGCCAGCAGCTTAGGTATAGAAGATACGCAGTATTTT. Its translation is CASSLGIEDTQYF.

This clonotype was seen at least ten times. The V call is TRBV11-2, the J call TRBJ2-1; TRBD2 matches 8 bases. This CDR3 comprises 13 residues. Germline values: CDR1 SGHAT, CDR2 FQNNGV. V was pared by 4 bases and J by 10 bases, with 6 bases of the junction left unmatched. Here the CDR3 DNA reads TGTGCCAGCAGCTCGGGACTAGGAGGCGAGCAGTTCTTC. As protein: CASSSGLGGEQFF.

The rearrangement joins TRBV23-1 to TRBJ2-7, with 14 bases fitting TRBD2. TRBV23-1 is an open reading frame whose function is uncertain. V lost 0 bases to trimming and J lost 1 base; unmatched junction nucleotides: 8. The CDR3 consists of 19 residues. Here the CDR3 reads CASSQSAGTSGSKSYEQYF. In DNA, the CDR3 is TGCGCCAGCAGTCAATCCGCCGGGACTAGCGGGAGTAAGTCCTACGAGCAGTACTTC.

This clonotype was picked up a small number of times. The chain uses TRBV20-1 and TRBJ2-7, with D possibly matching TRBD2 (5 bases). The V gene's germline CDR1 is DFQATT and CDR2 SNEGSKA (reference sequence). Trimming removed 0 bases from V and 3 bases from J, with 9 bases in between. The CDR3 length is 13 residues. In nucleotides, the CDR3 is TGCAGTGCTAGAGATTCGGGGTACTACGAGCAGTACTTC. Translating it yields CSARDSGYYEQYF.

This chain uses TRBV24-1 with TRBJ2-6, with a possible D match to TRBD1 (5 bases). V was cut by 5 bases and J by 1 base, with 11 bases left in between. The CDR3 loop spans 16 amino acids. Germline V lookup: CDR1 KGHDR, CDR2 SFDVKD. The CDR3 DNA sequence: TGTGCCACCAGTGGGGGAAACAGGTCTGGGGCCAACGTCCTGACTTTC. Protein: CATSGGNRSGANVLTF.

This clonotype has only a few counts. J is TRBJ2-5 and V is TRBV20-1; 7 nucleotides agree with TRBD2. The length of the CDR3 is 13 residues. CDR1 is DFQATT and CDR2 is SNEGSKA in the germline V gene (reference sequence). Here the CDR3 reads CSPNSGFQETQYF. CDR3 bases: TGCAGCCCTAATAGCGGGTTCCAAGAGACCCAGTACTTC.

The CDR3 DNA sequence: TGTGCCAGCAGCTTAATCTCGGAGGATGAGCAGTTCTTC. Protein product: CASSLISEDEQFF. This chain uses TRBV7-7 with TRBJ2-1; weak D call: TRBD2 (5 bases). This CDR3 region has 13 residues. Germline V gene data show CDR1 as SSHAT and CDR2 as FNYEAQ (reference sequence). Deletions cut 2 bases from V and 8 bases from J, with 10 bases between.

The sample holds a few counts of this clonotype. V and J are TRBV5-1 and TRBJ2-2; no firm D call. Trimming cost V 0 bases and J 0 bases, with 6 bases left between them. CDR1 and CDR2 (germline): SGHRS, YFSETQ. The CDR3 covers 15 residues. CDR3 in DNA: TGCGCCAGCAGCTTGGTCCTCTCGAACACCGGGGAGCTGTTTTTT. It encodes CASSLVLSNTGELFF.

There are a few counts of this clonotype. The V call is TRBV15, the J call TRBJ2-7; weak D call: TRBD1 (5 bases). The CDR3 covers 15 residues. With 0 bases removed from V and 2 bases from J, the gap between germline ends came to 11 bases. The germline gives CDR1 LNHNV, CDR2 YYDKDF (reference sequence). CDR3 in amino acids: CATSREAGNTYEQYF. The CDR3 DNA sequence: TGTGCCACCAGCAGAGAGGCAGGGAATACCTACGAGCAGTACTTC.

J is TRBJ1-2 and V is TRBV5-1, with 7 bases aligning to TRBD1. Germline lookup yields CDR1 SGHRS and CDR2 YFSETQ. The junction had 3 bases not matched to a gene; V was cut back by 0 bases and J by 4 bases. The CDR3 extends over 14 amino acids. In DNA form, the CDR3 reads TGCGCCAGCAGCTTGGCAGGGGGGATCTATGGCTACACCTTC. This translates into CASSLAGGIYGYTF.

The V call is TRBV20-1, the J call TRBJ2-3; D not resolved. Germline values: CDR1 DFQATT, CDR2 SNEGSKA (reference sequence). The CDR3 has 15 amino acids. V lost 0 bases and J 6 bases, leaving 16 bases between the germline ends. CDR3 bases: TGCAGTGCTAGAGATTCCCCCCTACCACCGGATACGCAGTATTTT. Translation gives CSARDSPLPPDTQYF.

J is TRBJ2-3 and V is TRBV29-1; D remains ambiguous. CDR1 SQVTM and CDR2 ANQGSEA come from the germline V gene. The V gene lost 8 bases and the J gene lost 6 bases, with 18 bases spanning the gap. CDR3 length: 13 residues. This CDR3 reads CSLRREVTDTQYF. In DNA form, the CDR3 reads TGCAGCCTACGACGAGAGGTCACCGATACGCAGTATTTT.

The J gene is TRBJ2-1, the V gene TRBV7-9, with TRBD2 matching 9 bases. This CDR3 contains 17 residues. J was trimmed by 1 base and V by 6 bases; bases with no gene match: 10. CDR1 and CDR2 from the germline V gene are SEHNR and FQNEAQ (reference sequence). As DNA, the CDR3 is TGTGCCAGCAGTTCTACGGGACTAGCAGTTTCCTACAATGAGCAGTTCTTC. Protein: CASSSTGLAVSYNEQFF. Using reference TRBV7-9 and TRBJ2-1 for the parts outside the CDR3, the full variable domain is DTGVSQNPRHKITKRGQNVTFRCDPISEHNRLYWYRQTLGQGPEFLTYFQNEAQLEKSRLLSDRFSAERPKGSFSTLEIQRTEQGDSAMYLCASSSTGLAVSYNEQFFGPGTRLTVL.

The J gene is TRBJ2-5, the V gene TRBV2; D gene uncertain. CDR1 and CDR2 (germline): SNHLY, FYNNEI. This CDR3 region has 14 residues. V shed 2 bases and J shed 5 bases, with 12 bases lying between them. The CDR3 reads CASSELIGGETQYF. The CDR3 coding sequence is TGTGCCAGCAGTGAATTGATTGGTGGGGAGACCCAGTACTTC.

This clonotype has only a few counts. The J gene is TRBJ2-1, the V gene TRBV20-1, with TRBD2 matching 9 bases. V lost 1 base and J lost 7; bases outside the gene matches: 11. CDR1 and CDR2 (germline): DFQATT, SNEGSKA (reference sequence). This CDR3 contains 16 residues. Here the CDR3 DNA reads TGCAGTGCTAGAGCCCCATTAGCGGGGGCTCGGAATGAGCAGTTCTTC. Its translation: CSARAPLAGARNEQFF.

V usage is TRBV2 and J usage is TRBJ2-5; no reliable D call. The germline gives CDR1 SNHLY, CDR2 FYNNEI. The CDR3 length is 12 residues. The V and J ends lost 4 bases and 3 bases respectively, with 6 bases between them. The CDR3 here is CASSGNEETQYF. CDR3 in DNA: TGTGCCAGCAGTGGGAACGAAGAGACCCAGTACTTC.

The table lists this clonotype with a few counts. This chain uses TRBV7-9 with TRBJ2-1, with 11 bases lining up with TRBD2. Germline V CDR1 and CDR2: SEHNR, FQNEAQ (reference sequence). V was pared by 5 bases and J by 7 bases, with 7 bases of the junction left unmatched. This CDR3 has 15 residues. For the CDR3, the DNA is TGTGCCAGCAGCACAAGACTAGCGGGACCGAATGAGCAGTTCTTC. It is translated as CASSTRLAGPNEQFF.

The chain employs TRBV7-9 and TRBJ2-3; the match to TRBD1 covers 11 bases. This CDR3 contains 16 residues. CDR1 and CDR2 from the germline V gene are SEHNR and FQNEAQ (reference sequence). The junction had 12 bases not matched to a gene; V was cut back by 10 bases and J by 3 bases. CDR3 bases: TGTGCCACCAATCCACCGGACAGGGGGCGAACAGATACGCAGTATTTT. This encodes CATNPPDRGRTDTQYF. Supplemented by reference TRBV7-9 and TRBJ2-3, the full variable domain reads DTGVSQNPRHKITKRGQNVTFRCDPISEHNRLYWYRQTLGQGPEFLTYFQNEAQLEKSRLLSDRFSAERPKGSFSTLEIQRTEQGDSAMYLCATNPPDRGRTDTQYFGPGTRLTVL.

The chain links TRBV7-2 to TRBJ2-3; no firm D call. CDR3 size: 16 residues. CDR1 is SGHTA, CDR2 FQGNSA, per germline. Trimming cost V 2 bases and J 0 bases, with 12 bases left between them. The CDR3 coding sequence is TGTGCCAGCAGCTTAATGATGGTAGGGAGCACAGATACGCAGTATTTT. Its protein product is CASSLMMVGSTDTQYF.

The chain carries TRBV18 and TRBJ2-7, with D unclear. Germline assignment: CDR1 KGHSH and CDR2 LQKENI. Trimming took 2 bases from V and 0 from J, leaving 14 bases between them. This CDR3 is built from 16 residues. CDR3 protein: CASSPSANVISYEQYF. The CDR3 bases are TGTGCCAGCTCACCATCAGCGAATGTAATCTCCTACGAGCAGTACTTC.

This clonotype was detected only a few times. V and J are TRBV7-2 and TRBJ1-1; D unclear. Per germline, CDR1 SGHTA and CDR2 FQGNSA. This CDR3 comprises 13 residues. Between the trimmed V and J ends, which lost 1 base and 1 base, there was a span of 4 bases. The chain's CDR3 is CASSLDANTEAFF. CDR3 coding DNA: TGTGCCAGCAGCTTAGACGCGAACACTGAAGCTTTCTTT.

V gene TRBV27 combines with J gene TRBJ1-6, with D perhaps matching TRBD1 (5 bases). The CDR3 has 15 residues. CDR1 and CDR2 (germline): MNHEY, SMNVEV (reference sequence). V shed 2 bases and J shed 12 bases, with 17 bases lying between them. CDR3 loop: CASSLTAGRGRPLHF. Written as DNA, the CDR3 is TGTGCCAGCAGTTTAACCGCAGGGCGAGGGAGACCCCTCCACTTT.

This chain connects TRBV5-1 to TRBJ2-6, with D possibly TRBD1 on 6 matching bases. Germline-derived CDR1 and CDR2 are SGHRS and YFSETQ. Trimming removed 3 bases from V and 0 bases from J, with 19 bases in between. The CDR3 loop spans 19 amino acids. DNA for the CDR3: TGCGCCAGCAGCTCCCACACGGGACACGCTATCTCTGGGGCCAACGTCCTGACTTTC. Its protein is CASSSHTGHAISGANVLTF.

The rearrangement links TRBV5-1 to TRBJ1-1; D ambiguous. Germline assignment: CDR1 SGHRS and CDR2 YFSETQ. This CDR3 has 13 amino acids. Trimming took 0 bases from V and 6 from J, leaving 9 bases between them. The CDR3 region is CASSLAGRAEAFF. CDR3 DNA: TGCGCCAGCAGCTTGGCCGGCCGAGCTGAAGCTTTCTTT.

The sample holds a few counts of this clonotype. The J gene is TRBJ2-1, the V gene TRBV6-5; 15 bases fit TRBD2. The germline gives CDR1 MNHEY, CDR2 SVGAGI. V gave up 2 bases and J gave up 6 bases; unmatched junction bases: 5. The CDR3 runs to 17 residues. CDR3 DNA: TGTGCCAGCAGTTACACCTGGACTAGCGGGGGGGCCAATGAGCAGTTCTTC. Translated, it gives CASSYTWTSGGANEQFF.